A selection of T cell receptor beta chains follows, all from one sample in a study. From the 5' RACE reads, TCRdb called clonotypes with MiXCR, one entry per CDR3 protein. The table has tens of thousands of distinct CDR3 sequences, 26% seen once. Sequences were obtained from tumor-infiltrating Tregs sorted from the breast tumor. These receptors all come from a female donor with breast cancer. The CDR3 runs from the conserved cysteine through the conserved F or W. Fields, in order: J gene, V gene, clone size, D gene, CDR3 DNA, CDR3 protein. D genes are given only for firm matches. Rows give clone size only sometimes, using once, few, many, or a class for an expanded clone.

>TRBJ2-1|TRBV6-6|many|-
TGTGCCTCAAAGGGGGACAATGAGCAGTTCTTC
CASKGDNEQFF
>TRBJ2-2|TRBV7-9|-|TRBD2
TGTGCCAGCAGTCAGGCGGATTTGCGGGAGCACACCGGGGAGCTGTTTTTT
CASSQADLREHTGELFF
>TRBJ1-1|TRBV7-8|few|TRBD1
TGTGCCAGCAGCTTAGTGGGCAGGGGCTTAGACAGGGCTGAAGCTTTCTTT
CASSLVGRGLDRAEAFF
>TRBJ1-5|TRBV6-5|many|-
TGTGCCAGCAGACAGACCCAGCCCTATAGCAATCAGCCCCAGCATTTT
CASRQTQPYSNQPQHF
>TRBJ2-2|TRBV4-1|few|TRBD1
TGCGCCAGCAGCCAAGCCGGGACAGGGGGCGACACCGGGGAGCTGTTTTTT
CASSQAGTGGDTGELFF
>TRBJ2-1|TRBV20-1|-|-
TGCAGTGCCTCGGACGGAAGCCGGGTCGAGAATGAGCAGCTCTTC
CSASDGSRVENEQLF
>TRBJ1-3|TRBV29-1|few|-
TGCAGCGTGAACGGGGGGGACTCTGGAAACACCATATATTTT
CSVNGGDSGNTIYF
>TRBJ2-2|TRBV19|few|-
TGTGCCAGTAGTATAACTTCGAGGGGAAACACCGGGGAGCTGTTTTTT
CASSITSRGNTGELFF
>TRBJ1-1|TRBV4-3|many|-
TGCGCCAGCAGCAGGGCCGCCAACACTGAAGCTTTCTTT
CASSRAANTEAFF
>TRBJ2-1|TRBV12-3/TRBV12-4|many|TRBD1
TGTGCCAGCAGTTTCGGGACAGGGCGTTATCAGTTCTTC
CASSFGTGRYQFF
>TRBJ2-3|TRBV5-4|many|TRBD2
TGTGCCAGCAGCTTGACTAGCGGGGGCCGCACAGATACGCAGTATTTT
CASSLTSGGRTDTQYF
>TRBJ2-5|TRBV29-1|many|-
TGCAGCGTTGGGGCAGGGGTGGAGACCCAGTACTTC
CSVGAGVETQYF
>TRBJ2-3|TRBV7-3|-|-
TGTGCCGGCAGCTTAAGGATGACAGATACGCAGTATTTT
CAGSLRMTDTQYF
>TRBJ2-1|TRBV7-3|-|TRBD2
TGTTCCAGCAGCTTAATGCGTACGGGGGGCAATGAGCAGTTCTTC
CSSSLMRTGGNEQFF
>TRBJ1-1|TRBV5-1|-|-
TGCGCCAGCAGCTTGGAGACGGGCCAGAGGATCGCTGAAGCTTTCTTT
CASSLETGQRIAEAFF
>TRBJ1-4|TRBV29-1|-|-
TGCAGCGGATCCGTAGCCCCTAATGAAAAACTGTTTTTT
CSGSVAPNEKLFF
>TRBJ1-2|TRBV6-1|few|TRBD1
TGTGCCAGCAGTGAACGATACGCTGACAGGGATACTAACTATGGCTACACCTTC
CASSERYADRDTNYGYTF
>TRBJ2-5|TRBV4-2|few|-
TGTGCCAGCAGCCAGACGGGACCCGAAAAGACCCAGTACTTC
CASSQTGPEKTQYF
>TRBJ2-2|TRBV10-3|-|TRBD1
TGTGCCATCAGTGAGGGGGACAGGGGGATCACCGGGGAGCTGTTTTTT
CAISEGDRGITGELFF
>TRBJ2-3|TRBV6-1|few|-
TGTGCCAGCACCCGCCCAGGGGCAGAACGCACAGATACGCAGTATTTT
CASTRPGAERTDTQYF
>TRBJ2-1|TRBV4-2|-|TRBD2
TGTGCCAGCAGCCCACTAGCGGGGGGGCAGAATGAGCAGTTCTTC
CASSPLAGGQNEQFF
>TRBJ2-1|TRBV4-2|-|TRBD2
TGTGCCAGCAGCCTAGCGGGAGGGACCTACAATGAGCAGTTCTTC
CASSLAGGTYNEQFF
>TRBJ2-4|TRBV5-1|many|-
TGCGCCAGCAGGTCGGGACTGATGGCGGACATTCAGTACTTC
CASRSGLMADIQYF
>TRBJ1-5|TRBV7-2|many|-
TGTGCCAGCAGCCAAAGTCGGGGGAACGGGCAGCCCCAGCATTTT
CASSQSRGNGQPQHF
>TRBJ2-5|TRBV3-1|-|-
TGTGCCAGCAGCCAAGGACTACAAGAGACCCAGTACTTC
CASSQGLQETQYF
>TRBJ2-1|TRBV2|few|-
TGTGCCAGCAGATACTACAATGAGCAGTTCTTC
CASRYYNEQFF
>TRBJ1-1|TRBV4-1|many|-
TGCGCCAGCAGCCAAGCCGGGGACATTGGAGCTTTCTTT
CASSQAGDIGAFF
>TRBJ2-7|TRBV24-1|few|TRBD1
TGTGCCACCAGTGATGGCGGGATAGGGACAGGGACATACTACGAGCAGTACTTC
CATSDGGIGTGTYYEQYF